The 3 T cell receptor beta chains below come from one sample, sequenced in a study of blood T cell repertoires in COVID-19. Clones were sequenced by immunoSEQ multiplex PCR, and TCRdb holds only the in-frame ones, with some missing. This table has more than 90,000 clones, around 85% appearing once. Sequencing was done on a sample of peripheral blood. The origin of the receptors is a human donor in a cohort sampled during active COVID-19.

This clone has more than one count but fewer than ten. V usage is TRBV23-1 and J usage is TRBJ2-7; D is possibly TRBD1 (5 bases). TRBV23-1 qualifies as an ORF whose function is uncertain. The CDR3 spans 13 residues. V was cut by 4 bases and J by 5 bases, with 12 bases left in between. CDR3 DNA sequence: TGCGCCAGCAGTCCCCACCGACAGAACGAGCAGTACTTC. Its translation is CASSPHRQNEQYF.

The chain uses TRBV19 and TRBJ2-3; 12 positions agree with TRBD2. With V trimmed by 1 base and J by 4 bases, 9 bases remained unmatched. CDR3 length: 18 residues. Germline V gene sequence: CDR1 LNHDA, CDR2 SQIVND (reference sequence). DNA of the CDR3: TGTGCCAGTAGTATAGGGGTGGAGACTAGCGGGAGTTCAGATACGCAGTATTTT. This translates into CASSIGVETSGSSDTQYF.

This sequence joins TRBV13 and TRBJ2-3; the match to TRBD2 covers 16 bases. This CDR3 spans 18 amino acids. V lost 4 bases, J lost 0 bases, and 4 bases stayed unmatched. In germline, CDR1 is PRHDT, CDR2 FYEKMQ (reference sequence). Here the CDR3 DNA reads TGTGCCAGCAGCTGGGGGACTAGCGGGAGGGTCAGCACAGATACGCAGTATTTT. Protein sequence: CASSWGTSGRVSTDTQYF.